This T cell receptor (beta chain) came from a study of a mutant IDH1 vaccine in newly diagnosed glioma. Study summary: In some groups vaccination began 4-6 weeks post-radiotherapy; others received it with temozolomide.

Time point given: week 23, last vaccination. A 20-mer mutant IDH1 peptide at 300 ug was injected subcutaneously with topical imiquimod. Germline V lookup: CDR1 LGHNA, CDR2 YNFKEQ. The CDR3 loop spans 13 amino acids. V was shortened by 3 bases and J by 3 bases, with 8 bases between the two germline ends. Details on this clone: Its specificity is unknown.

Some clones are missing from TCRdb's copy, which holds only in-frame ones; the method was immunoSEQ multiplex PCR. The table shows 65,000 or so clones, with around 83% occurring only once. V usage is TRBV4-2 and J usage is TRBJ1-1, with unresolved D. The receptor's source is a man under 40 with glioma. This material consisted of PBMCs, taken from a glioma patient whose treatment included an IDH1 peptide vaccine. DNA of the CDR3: TGTGCCAGCAGCCAGTTCCGGGACACTGAAGCTTTCTTT. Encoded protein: CASSQFRDTEAFF.